This is a list of T cell receptor beta chains from one sample in a study of cytomegalovirus exposure and HLA in healthy donors. The repertoire was sequenced with immunoSEQ multiplex PCR; TCRdb's copy has only in-frame clones and lacks some. Of 150,000 to 160,000 clones in the sample, 86% were seen once. Material for sequencing was PBMCs. The receptors originated from a human donor in good health. The CDR3 runs from the conserved cysteine through the conserved F or W. D genes are given only for firm matches.

CDR3: CASSHPFSGTYEQYF; D: TRBD2; V: TRBV4-1
CDR3: CASSLVPGVGKNIQYF; D: .; V: TRBV7-9
CDR3: CASSIRQGYGYTF; D: TRBD1; V: TRBV4-3
CDR3: CASSLRTGLYNEQFF; D: .; V: TRBV7-9
CDR3: CASSLDSGGVYEQYF; D: .; V: TRBV5-1
CDR3: CASIRQGGNTEAFF; D: .; V: TRBV2
CDR3: CASSPGGQYGYTF; D: .; V: TRBV18
CDR3: CAWSVDRVPGANVLTF; D: TRBD1; V: TRBV30
CDR3: CASSLDIQGAAEAFF; D: TRBD1; V: TRBV7-8
CDR3: CASSFLDRPNQPQHF; D: TRBD1; V: TRBV7-8
CDR3: CASSLGTGKNEKLFF; D: TRBD1; V: TRBV5-5
CDR3: CASSLSNSARTDTQYF; D: .; V: TRBV7-9
CDR3: CASGLGRDRGLSGQFF; D: TRBD1; V: TRBV5-4
CDR3: CASSFSRDYQETQYF; D: TRBD2; V: TRBV7-9
CDR3: CASSFEWGRNTEAFF; D: .; V: TRBV28
CDR3: CASSRTENTEAFF; D: .; V: TRBV6-5
CDR3: CASSPGGGRTGDEQFF; D: .; V: TRBV7-3
CDR3: CASSQEHFGTGDNEQFF; D: TRBD1; V: TRBV4-1
CDR3: CASSPRGLEQYF; D: TRBD1; V: TRBV27
CDR3: CASSPPRSGTDTQYF; D: .; V: TRBV27
CDR3: CASSSHRVLYNEQFF; D: .; V: TRBV6-5
CDR3: CASSLSPGATNEKLFF; D: .; V: TRBV5-6
CDR3: CASSYRTGREETQYF; D: TRBD1; V: TRBV6-5
CDR3: CASSARSGVRLGYNEQFF; D: .; V: TRBV27
CDR3: CASSLAGTGSGYGYTF; D: TRBD1; V: TRBV7-9
CDR3: CASSVEVGLAYEQYF; D: TRBD2; V: TRBV28
CDR3: CASRDRGVSPLHF; D: TRBD1; V: TRBV2
CDR3: CASSYSGTGVQGYTF; D: TRBD1; V: TRBV6-6
CDR3: CASSTLGTGVFNEQFF; D: TRBD1; V: TRBV27
CDR3: CASSPRREKETQYF; D: .; V: TRBV18
CDR3: CASSQSADYEKLFF; D: .; V: TRBV5-4